Here is one T cell receptor beta chain with its context. Its antigen remains unknown. This sample was taken from a study of cytomegalovirus exposure and HLA in healthy donors. The study, taken as a whole, reports: Reports showed the classifier diagnosing cytomegalovirus status with high specificity and sensitivity.

The CDR3 loop spans 13 amino acids. The V gene lost 2 bases and the J gene lost 0 bases, with 3 bases spanning the gap. Germline loops: CDR1 SGDLS, CDR2 YYNGEE. Use of 60 Vbeta and 13 Jbeta primers characterized the PCR. Clones were read by immunoSEQ multiplex PCR, and TCRdb kept only the in-frame ones, dropping some. The sample carries under 150,000 clones, under 85% recorded once. Sample: PBMCs. The chain couples TRBV9 to TRBJ1-3; no definite D call. This receptor was taken from a woman between 40 and 55 years old in good health and CMV-seropositive. The CDR3 bases are TGTGCCAGCAGCGTCTCCTCTGGAAACACCATATATTTT. Residues: CASSVSSGNTIYF.